This T cell receptor beta chain came from a study of blood T cell repertoires in COVID-19. TCRdb keeps only in-frame clones here, not all; method: immunoSEQ multiplex PCR. The table lists about 160,000 clones, approximately 87% of them singletons. After removal of 3 bases from V and 0 bases from J, the junction contained 3 bases not matched to a gene. The CDR3 runs 15 residues. Germline V lookup: CDR1 SGHRS, CDR2 YFSETQ. The receptor was isolated from a woman in her 70s with COVID-19, enrolled during active disease. The genes are TRBV5-1 and TRBJ1-3; 7 bases map to TRBD1. The sample was peripheral blood. CDR3 coding DNA: TGCGCCAGCAGCTGGGGACAGACCTCTGGAAACACCATATATTTT. Translated: CASSWGQTSGNTIYF. Looking up the rest from reference TRBV5-1 and TRBJ1-3 gives the full variable domain: KAGVTQTPRYLIKTRGQQVTLSCSPISGHRSVSWYQQTPGQGLQFLFEYFSETQRNKGNFPGRFSGRQFSNSRSEMNVSTLELGDSALYLCASSWGQTSGNTIYFGEGSWLTVV.